The present entry profiles one T cell receptor beta chain with its context. This clonotype was recorded many times. It lacks a known antigen. No base quality information exists; no much larger clone differs at one position. The cysteine opens and the phenylalanine closes a CDR3 of 13 amino acids. The entry retains the CDR3 DNA only, 39 bases that are in frame from base 1. V is cut by 5 bases and J by 7 bases, and the space between the germline ends is 14 bases. According to the germline V gene, CDR1 reads SGHAT and CDR2 reads FQNNGV. The entry originates in a study of T cells in Graves' hyperthyroidism and ophthalmopathy (dated by TCRdb to between 2018 and 2021). Study-wide context: Peripheral blood was collected at initial diagnosis, before any treatment. To identify distinguishing TCR V-J signatures, a discovery cohort of about 100 patients was used, comprising some 43 with Graves' ophthalmopathy and approximately 57 with stable Graves' hyperthyroidism. An independent validation cohort of around 19 hyperthyroidism patients and over 15 patients who later progressed to ophthalmopathy tested prospective prediction of ophthalmopathy. The roughly 91 discovery patients were randomly split 7:3 into training and test sets. In addition, the study compared T-cell repertoires in thyroid tissue and in blood from six Graves' hyperthyroidism patients. Once sampling was done, hyperthyroidism patients were given methimazole at a starting dose of 30 mg daily, whereas ophthalmopathy patients were given high-dose intravenous methylprednisolone. TCR Vbeta CDR3 sequencing of some 140 peripheral blood samples (43 ophthalmopathy, 75 to 80 hyperthyroidism and roughly 17 progressor patients) is reported in the paper. General findings and caveats noted by the study authors: In validation, the model predicted progression to ophthalmopathy with approximately 69% sensitivity and 72% to 75% specificity, a median of approximately 6.5 months before onset. No statistical method was used to set the sample size in advance, and investigators knew the group allocation. Most expanded thyroid clonotypes (frequency above 0.001) were also detected in blood, suggesting blood repertoires may reflect thyroid immune responses. Ophthalmopathy was separated from stable hyperthyroidism by a 13 V-J signature model, with approximately 89% sensitivity and approximately 84% specificity obtained in cross-validation and 80%/75% obtained in testing.

The TCR beta CDR3 regions were amplified from RNA transcripts. A first-round RT-PCR of the TCR CDR3 used the HTBI primer set with the Qiagen OneStep RT-PCR kit. The libraries were constructed in a second round of multiplex PCR and then size-selected and purified. Paired-end sequencing of the libraries was performed with 100 bp reads on an Illumina HiSeq2000. From the authors' description of their analysis: SOAPnuke was used to process the raw data, with reads discarded if the reads contained adapters or uncalled bases, had a mean Phred below 15, or lacked an exact constant-primer or identifier match. High-quality paired reads were merged using COPE v1.2.5, and each unique nucleotide sequence was defined as a clonotype. Clonotypes were aligned to IMGT TRBV, TRBD and TRBJ reference segments using MiTCR v1.1. The analysis was restricted to V-J combinations with a frequency above 0.0001, which together covered roughly 99% of the repertoires. A TCS score was defined as the ratio between F50 (clonal expansion) and ExV (chaos), using BLOSUM62-based TCRdist between CDR3 peptides within each V-J. Welch's t-statistics and random forest reduced approximately 520 V-J features to roughly 13, which were used in a naive Bayes classifier (R e1071). TCRdb handled the public reads itself, with Q25 trimming in fastp and clone calling in MiXCR, and kept productive beta chains. Under each unique CDR3 protein, matching rows form one entry showing the most common genes and DNA. TCRdb, not the original authors, processed these V and J calls. The sample table lists fewer than 450,000 distinct CDR3 sequences, about a sixth of them with a count of one. Approximately 35% of the sample belongs to the ten largest clones.

Hyperthyroidism patients were aged 18 to 65 years and newly diagnosed, with disease duration of less than 2 months. Any patient with an uncontrolled infection, another autoimmune disease, pregnancy or lactation was excluded. Diagnoses were established on the basis of clinical symptoms, serum thyroxine and TRAb, thyroid ultrasound, and orbital computed tomography. For progressor patients, blood was drawn at the first diagnosis of hyperthyroidism, before any ophthalmopathy symptoms had appeared. PBMCs were separated from under 11 ml of fresh peripheral blood using Ficoll-Paque density gradient centrifugation. Progressor patients were first diagnosed with Graves' hyperthyroidism and then developed ophthalmopathy during follow-up. Trizol reagent was used to extract total RNA, and RNA quality was then checked on an Agilent 2100 Bioanalyzer.

Specimen: blood. The sequence came from a woman in her twenties or thirties with Graves' hyperthyroidism that later progressed to Graves' ophthalmopathy. The V and J segments used are TRBV11-2 and TRBJ1-1; perhaps TRBD1 is the D gene, with 6 bases matching. The DNA sequence follows: TGTGCCAGCAGCCTGATACAGGGTCTTGAAGCTTTCTTT. It specifies CASSLIQGLEAFF. With all but the CDR3 taken from the reference TRBV11-2 and TRBJ1-1 genes, the full variable domain is: EAGVAQSPRYKIIEKRQSVAFWCNPISGHATLYWYQQILGQGPKLLIQFQNNGVVDDSQLPKDRFSAERLKGVDSTLKIQPAKLEDSAVYLCASSLIQGLEAFFGQGTRLTVV.